What follows is one TCR beta chain and its context. This entry is derived from a study of blood T cell repertoires in COVID-19. As for the study in general: The United States, Italy and Spain supplied acute and convalescent COVID-19 samples. Nucleic acid was either cDNA or gDNA, and it came from T cells, B-cell-depleted T cells, or PBMCs.

Those who participated ranged in age from about 18 to 89 years and resided in approximately 23 US areas. Participants had their cohort set by participant-reported clinical history. Sequenced by immunoSEQ multiplex PCR; TCRdb stores in-frame clones only, minus some. The data contain roughly 200,000 clones, 87% of them singletons. V was clipped by 3 bases and J by 3 bases, with 3 bases between them. This CDR3 is built from 12 residues. Material for sequencing was PBMCs or T cells enriched from blood (not recorded which). This TCR came from a man aged 18-30 years with acute COVID-19. This rearrangement joins TRBV12-3 or TRBV12-4 to TRBJ2-1, with D hard to call. CDR3 protein: CASSLSYNEQFF. The CDR3 DNA follows: TGTGCCAGCAGTTTGAGCTACAATGAGCAGTTCTTC.